Each of the 13 T cell receptor beta chains below was sequenced from the same sample in a study of patients and donors after allogeneic stem cell transplantation. TCRdb independently ran MiXCR on the RT-PCR reads; one entry per CDR3 protein. In the table there are roughly 180,000 distinct CDR3 sequences, roughly two fifths of which are singletons. Sequenced material: blood, either unsorted or a sorted T cell fraction (not recorded which). The receptors were sampled from a human donor who was either an allogeneic HSCT recipient or a stem cell or donor lymphocyte infusion donor (not recorded which). It is not recorded whose cells these are; they may come from a transplant donor.

The V and J genes are TRBV4-3 and TRBJ1-4; TRBD1 aligns across 9 bases. There are 14 residues in the CDR3. Germline CDR1 LGHNA, CDR2 YSLEER. Unmatched junction bases numbered 4, after V lost 3 bases and J lost 8 bases. This CDR3 reads CASSQGTGSEKLFF. The CDR3 nucleotides read TGCGCCAGCAGCCAGGGGACAGGGAGCGAAAAACTGTTTTTT.

The gene calls are TRBV12-3 or TRBV12-4 and TRBJ2-7; 8 bases fit TRBD2. The CDR3 covers 14 residues. J lost 2 bases, V lost 4 bases, and 4 bases had no gene match. The CDR3 sequence: CASSYSGAPYEQYF. The CDR3 bases are TGTGCCAGCAGTTATAGCGGGGCCCCCTACGAGCAGTACTTC.

This rearrangement joins TRBV25-1 to TRBJ2-2, with D unresolved. The CDR3 has 15 amino acids. V was pared by 2 bases and J by 6 bases, with 13 bases between. Germline CDR1 is MGHDK and CDR2 is SYGVNS. CDR3 in DNA: TGTGCCAGCAGTGAAGAACTATATAACTCCGGGGAGCTGTTTTTT. Its protein product is CASSEELYNSGELFF. Full variable domain (outside the CDR3, taken from reference TRBV25-1 and TRBJ2-2): EADIYQTPRYLVIGTGKKITLECSQTMGHDKMYWYQQDPGMELHLIHYSYGVNSTEKGDLSSESTVSRIRTEHFPLTLESARPSHTSQYLCASSEELYNSGELFFGEGSRLTVL.

This clonotype was observed once. This rearrangement joins TRBV29-1 to TRBJ2-5; D gene ambiguous. Germline V gene sequence: CDR1 SQVTM, CDR2 ANQGSEA. V was shortened by 4 bases and J by 1 base, with 4 bases between the two germline ends. CDR3 size: 11 residues. CDR3: CSVVRQETQYF. CDR3 nucleotide sequence: TGCAGCGTTGTTCGCCAAGAGACCCAGTACTTC.

The chain links TRBV5-6 to TRBJ1-1; D call uncertain. The V end was cut by 0 bases, the J end by 4 bases, with 7 bases between. The germline CDR1 and CDR2 sequences are SGHDT and YYEEEE. The CDR3 length is 13 residues. The CDR3 loop reads CASSLAVPTEAFF. CDR3 nucleotide sequence: TGTGCCAGCAGCTTGGCAGTCCCCACTGAAGCTTTCTTT.

This clonotype occurred a few times. The rearrangement joins TRBV6-5 to TRBJ2-2, with a tentative D call TRBD1 (6 bases). Trimming stripped 5 bases from V and 3 bases from J, with 13 bases between. Germline CDR1 and CDR2: MNHEY and SVGAGI. This CDR3 is 15 amino acids long. This CDR3 reads CASSIKAGDTGELFF. CDR3 nucleotides: TGTGCCAGCAGTATCAAGGCAGGGGACACCGGGGAGCTGTTTTTT.

The chain recombines TRBV11-2 with TRBJ2-5, with D uncertain. Germline CDR1 is SGHAT and CDR2 is FQNNGV. The CDR3 is 13 amino acids. Between the trimmed V and J ends, which lost 2 bases and 5 bases, there was a span of 9 bases. CDR3 sequence reads: CASSLWSRETQYF. The CDR3 DNA reads as TGTGCCAGCAGCTTATGGAGCAGGGAGACCCAGTACTTC.

V is TRBV9 and J is TRBJ2-3; D call uncertain. Germline CDR1 reads SGDLS; CDR2 reads YYNGEE. CDR3 length: 17 amino acids. Trimming removed 4 bases at V and 0 bases at J, with 18 bases between. The CDR3 sequence is CASSLFRQSSSTDTQYF. The CDR3 DNA reads TGTGCCAGCAGCCTTTTCCGACAATCCTCTAGCACAGATACGCAGTATTTT.

The chain has TRBV10-3 and TRBJ2-7, with 7 bases identical to TRBD2. CDR3 size: 14 residues. Germline CDR1 and CDR2: ENHRY and SYGVKD. J gave up 13 bases and V 2 bases, and 14 bases lay outside the gene matches. The CDR3 nucleotides read TGTGCCATCAGTGAGGGTTTACGGCGGGAGAACCCCTACTTC. Amino acids: CAISEGLRRENPYF.

V and J are TRBV10-3 and TRBJ2-7; D unclear. Deletions cut 0 bases from V and 6 bases from J, with 12 bases between. CDR1 ENHRY and CDR2 SYGVKD come from the germline V gene. This CDR3 is 14 amino acids long. DNA for the CDR3: TGTGCCATCAGTGAGTCTAACTCTCGCCTCGAGCAGTACTTC. Translation: CAISESNSRLEQYF.

The chain employs TRBV7-3 and TRBJ1-2; 10 bases line up with TRBD1. Germline-derived CDR1 and CDR2 are SGHTA and FQGTGA. The CDR3 covers 15 residues. Trimming removed 4 bases from V and 5 bases from J; junction bases left unmatched: 7. The CDR3 reads CASSSTGTGEYGYTF. The DNA of the CDR3 is TGTGCCAGCAGCTCAACCGGGACAGGGGAATATGGCTACACCTTC. The full variable domain, completed using reference TRBV7-3 and TRBJ1-2, is GAGVSQTPSNKVTEKGKYVELRCDPISGHTALYWYRQSLGQGPEFLIYFQGTGAADDSGLPNDRFFAVRPEGSVSTLKIQRTERGDSAVYLCASSSTGTGEYGYTFGSGTRLTVV.

This chain connects TRBV5-1 to TRBJ2-3; D is unresolved. There are 12 residues in the CDR3. V dropped 9 bases and J dropped 8 bases, with 16 bases sitting between them. Germline V gene lookup returns CDR1 SGHRS and CDR2 YFSETQ. The CDR3 bases are TGCGCCATTCTCGACCCCGCTGGTACGCAGTATTTT. It translates to CAILDPAGTQYF.

The chain recombines TRBV3-1 with TRBJ2-1; 11 bases are a match to TRBD2. V was clipped by 1 base and J by 6 bases; unmatched bases: 5. The germline V gene has CDR1 LGHDT and CDR2 YNNKEL (reference sequence). This CDR3 has 16 amino acids. The CDR3 spells CASSQGLAGLGNEQFF. The CDR3 DNA reads as TGTGCCAGCAGCCAAGGACTAGCGGGACTGGGCAATGAGCAGTTCTTC.